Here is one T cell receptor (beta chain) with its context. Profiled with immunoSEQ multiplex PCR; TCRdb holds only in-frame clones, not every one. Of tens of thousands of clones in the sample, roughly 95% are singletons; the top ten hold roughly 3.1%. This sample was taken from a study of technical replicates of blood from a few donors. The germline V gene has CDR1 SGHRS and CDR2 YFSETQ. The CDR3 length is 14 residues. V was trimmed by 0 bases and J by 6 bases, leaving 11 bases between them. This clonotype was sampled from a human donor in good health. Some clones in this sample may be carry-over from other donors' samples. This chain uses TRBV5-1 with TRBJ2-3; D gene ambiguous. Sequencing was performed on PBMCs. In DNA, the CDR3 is TGCGCCAGCAGCTTGGGGCTAGAGGTCGATACGCAGTATTTT. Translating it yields CASSLGLEVDTQYF.